Below, 20 T cell receptor beta chains from the same sample are listed, as sequenced in a study of cytomegalovirus exposure and HLA in healthy donors. Amplification used 60 Vbeta primers and 13 Jbeta primers. Repertoires were generated with immunoSEQ multiplex PCR, while TCRdb's copy carries only in-frame clones and drops some. The sample includes 150,000 to 200,000 clones, just over 75% of them seen just once. The specimen sequenced was PBMCs. These receptors all come from a woman aged 60-75 years in good health and CMV-seropositive.

The chain joins TRBV5-1 to TRBJ2-1, with 9 bases lining up with TRBD1. The V and J ends lost 4 bases and 8 bases, in that order; junction bases with no gene match: 10. The CDR3 has 15 residues. Germline V lookup: CDR1 SGHRS, CDR2 YFSETQ. CDR3 DNA: TGCGCCAGCAGCATCGGGACAGGGTTACGGGATGAGCAGTTCTTC. It translates to CASSIGTGLRDEQFF.

The DNA for the CDR3 is TGTGCCAGTAGTAGGGAGAGAGAGACACAAGAAAAACTGTTTTTT. Its protein product is CASSRERETQEKLFF. The gene calls are TRBV19 and TRBJ1-4; unclear D gene. The germline V and J ends were trimmed by 4 bases and 8 bases, with 17 bases remaining between them. This CDR3 region has 15 residues. In germline, CDR1 is LNHDA, CDR2 SQIVND (reference sequence).

As regards this clone: The junction differs from germline at one of its ends, possibly a read error. V and J are TRBV30 and TRBJ1-1, with D tentatively TRBD1 (5 bases). The CDR3 is made up of 16 amino acids. Per the germline V gene, CDR1 is GTSNPN and CDR2 is SVGIG (reference sequence). The CDR3 DNA sequence: TGTGCCTGGACAAGGAGGGGAAGTCTTAGAGGGACTGAAACTTTCTTT. Its translation is CAWTRRGSLRGTETFF.

The chain has TRBV10-3 and TRBJ2-2, with D perhaps matching TRBD1 (6 bases). Trimming left V 4 bases short and J 4 bases short, with 13 bases between. This CDR3 is built from 15 residues. The germline gives CDR1 ENHRY, CDR2 SYGVKD. The CDR3 loop reads CAISGQDSFTGELFF. DNA for the CDR3: TGTGCCATCAGTGGACAGGACTCTTTCACCGGGGAGCTGTTTTTT.

The J gene is TRBJ1-5, the V gene TRBV6-9; no clear D gene. Trimming left V 5 bases short and J 11 bases short, with 4 bases between. This CDR3 has 9 residues. The germline gives CDR1 MNHGY, CDR2 SVAAGI. CDR3 residues: CASSNTQHF. In nucleotides, the CDR3 is TGTGCCAGCAGTAATACCCAGCATTTT.

J is TRBJ1-5 and V is TRBV28, with D possibly being TRBD1 (6 bases). The germline V gene encodes CDR1 MDHEN and CDR2 SYDVKM. Trimming removed 4 bases from V and 6 bases from J, with 7 bases in between. This CDR3 spans 12 amino acids. CDR3 nucleotides: TGTGCCAGCAGTTCAGGGGTTCAGCCCCAGCATTTT. Its translation: CASSSGVQPQHF.

The V and J genes are TRBV5-1 and TRBJ2-2; 15 bases agree with TRBD2. Trimming removed 4 bases from V and 7 bases from J; junction bases left unmatched: 5. Germline values: CDR1 SGHRS, CDR2 YFSETQ. The CDR3 contains 16 residues. CDR3 nucleotides: TGCGCCAGCAGCCCGGGACTAGCGGGAGGTAACGGGGAGCTGTTTTTT. Residues: CASSPGLAGGNGELFF.

The gene calls are TRBV19 and TRBJ1-4; D call uncertain. V was pared by 4 bases and J by 8 bases, with 11 bases between. CDR3 length: 13 residues. Looked up from germline, CDR1 is LNHDA and CDR2 is SQIVND (reference sequence). The chain's CDR3 is CASSTLTGEKLFF. Here the CDR3 DNA reads TGTGCCAGTAGTACCTTGACGGGAGAAAAACTGTTTTTT.

Comment on this clone: A read error may account for a junction end that differs from germline. This chain uses TRBV7-7 with TRBJ2-7; D unresolved. The CDR3 has 15 residues. Germline lookup yields CDR1 SSHAT and CDR2 FNYEAQ (reference sequence). The DNA for the CDR3 is TGTGCTAGCAGCTTTGAAGTGAGGAGCTCCTACGAGCAGTACTTC. Protein product: CASSFEVRSSYEQYF.

This chain connects TRBV15 to TRBJ2-2; D is uncertain. CDR3 length: 21 amino acids. Per germline, CDR1 LNHNV and CDR2 YYDKDF (reference sequence). The V and J ends lost 1 base and 4 bases respectively, with 28 bases between them. Written as DNA, the CDR3 is TGTGCCACCAGCAGAGGTGGTCTATCGTCCTCCCATAATATATTCACCGGGGAGCTGTTTTTT. Protein sequence: CATSRGGLSSSHNIFTGELFF.

The V and J genes are TRBV7-2 and TRBJ2-1; 9 bases fit TRBD2. The CDR3 is 16 residues long. The V gene end was trimmed by 5 bases and the J gene end by 7 bases; junction bases not matched to a gene: 12. CDR1 is SGHTA, CDR2 FQGNSA, per germline. The CDR3, as DNA: TGTGCCAGCAGCCCTGTCGGCGGGGGGGCCGGTAATGAGCAGTTCTTC. It codes for CASSPVGGGAGNEQFF.

The chain has TRBV30 and TRBJ2-7; 10 bases align to TRBD2. V was clipped by 3 bases and J by 2 bases; unmatched bases: 7. The CDR3 is 15 amino acids. Germline CDR1 and CDR2: GTSNPN and SVGIG (reference sequence). The CDR3 DNA reads as TGTGCCTGGAGCCGACTAGCGGGCCGGCCCTACGAGCAGTACTTC. Its protein product is CAWSRLAGRPYEQYF.

The chain carries TRBV6-4 and TRBJ1-5; D uncertain. Trimming took 3 bases from V and 6 from J, leaving 9 bases between them. CDR3 length: 13 residues. Germline V CDR1 and CDR2: MRHNA, SNTAGT. The CDR3 here is CASSEGRRQPQHF. In DNA, the CDR3 is TGTGCCAGCAGTGAAGGCAGGCGTCAGCCCCAGCATTTT.

The chain has TRBV6-6 and TRBJ2-4; no definite D call. V dropped 10 bases and J dropped 0 bases, with 7 bases sitting between them. CDR1 and CDR2 from the germline V gene are MNHNY and SVGAGI (reference sequence). The length of the CDR3 is 12 residues. The CDR3 sequence: CATSLAKNIQYF. For the CDR3, the DNA is TGTGCCACCAGCCTAGCCAAAAACATTCAGTACTTC.

The rearrangement links TRBV2 to TRBJ2-2; 12 bases line up with TRBD2. This CDR3 has 16 residues. The V gene end was trimmed by 6 bases and the J gene end by 4 bases; junction bases not matched to a gene: 6. Germline CDR1 and CDR2: SNHLY and FYNNEI. The CDR3 nucleotides read TGTGCCAGCAGGCGGCCGGGACTAGCGGGCACCGGGGAGCTGTTTTTT. Protein: CASRRPGLAGTGELFF.

The rearrangement joins TRBV7-2 to TRBJ2-3, with 16 bases fitting TRBD2. V lost 5 bases and J lost 6; bases outside the gene matches: 8. The CDR3 consists of 17 residues. Per the germline V gene, CDR1 is SGHTA and CDR2 is FQGNSA. The CDR3 spells CASSPRGLAGGPDTQYF. The CDR3 DNA is TGTGCCAGCAGCCCTAGGGGACTAGCGGGGGGGCCCGATACGCAGTATTTT.

This clone appeared a single time. The rearrangement links TRBV10-3 to TRBJ1-1; D gene ambiguous. The CDR3 is 13 amino acids. Trimming removed 6 bases at V and 0 bases at J, with 8 bases between. Germline V lookup: CDR1 ENHRY, CDR2 SYGVKD. CDR3: CAIRGAMNTEAFF. The DNA for the CDR3 is TGTGCCATCAGGGGAGCGATGAACACTGAAGCTTTCTTT.

The gene calls are TRBV20-1 and TRBJ1-2; the D is unclear. Germline V gives CDR1 DFQATT, CDR2 SNEGSKA (reference sequence). The CDR3 length is 11 residues. CDR3 DNA sequence: TGCAGCTCACTTGAGGGCAGGGGCTACACCTTC. Amino acid sequence: CSSLEGRGYTF.

The chain joins TRBV19 to TRBJ2-1, with a tentative D call TRBD2 (5 bases). The CDR3 runs to 15 residues. The germline gives CDR1 LNHDA, CDR2 SQIVND (reference sequence). The V end was cut by 5 bases, the J end by 3 bases, with 14 bases between. CDR3 in amino acids: CASSHEGRSYNEQFF. As DNA, the CDR3 is TGTGCCAGTAGTCACGAGGGCAGGAGCTACAATGAGCAGTTCTTC.

This clone has a single count. The chain joins TRBV6-5 to TRBJ2-6; D is perhaps TRBD1 (5 bases). Trimming pared 2 bases from V and 4 bases from J, leaving 9 bases between. Germline V CDR1 and CDR2: MNHEY, SVGAGI. The CDR3 contains 15 residues. Written as DNA, the CDR3 is TGTGCCAGCAGTTACCAGGGATCAGGGGCCAACGTCCTGACTTTC. Its translation is CASSYQGSGANVLTF.